This is a list of T cell receptor beta chains from one sample in a study of response to subunit inactivated influenza vaccine. Using its own MiXCR run on the RT-PCR reads, TCRdb lists one record per CDR3 protein. The sample has around 250,000 distinct CDR3 sequences, 12% seen once. The source was non-naive T cells sorted from PBMCs, collected around 14 days before vaccination. These TCRs come from a man in his fifties who received an inactivated influenza vaccine. Both conserved end residues are part of each CDR3. D genes are given only for firm matches. A row's size may be missing; if present it is once, few, many or a size class.

clone_size | j_call | v_call | d_call | cdr3_nt | cdr3_aa
- | TRBJ2-1 | TRBV7-9 | TRBD2 | TGTGCCAGCAGCTTCGGCGGGGGGAGCTCCTACAATGAGCAGTTCTTC | CASSFGGGSSYNEQFF
few | TRBJ2-2 | TRBV9 | - | TGTGCCAGCAGCGTTAAGTCCGGGGAGCTGTTTTTT | CASSVKSGELFF
- | TRBJ2-6 | TRBV20-1 | TRBD1 | TGCAGTGCTAGAAAGACAGGGACTGGGGCCAACGTCCTGACTTTC | CSARKTGTGANVLTF
few | TRBJ1-2 | TRBV21-1 | - | TGTGCCAGCAGCAAAAAAACAGGGGGCGTCCTGCAGTCTAACTATGGCTACACCTTC | CASSKKTGGVLQSNYGYTF
few | TRBJ2-1 | TRBV20-1 | - | TGCAGTGCGACCGGAGGCAGGGGATACAATGAGCAGTTCTTC | CSATGGRGYNEQFF
- | TRBJ1-1 | TRBV12-3/TRBV12-4 | - | TGTGCCAGCAGTTTAGGGGCGGAGAACACTGAAGCTTTCTTT | CASSLGAENTEAFF
- | TRBJ2-7 | TRBV2 | - | TGTGCCAGCAGTGTCGGCAGGGGTTCCCACGAGCAGTACTTC | CASSVGRGSHEQYF
- | TRBJ1-1 | TRBV28 | - | TGTGCCAGCAGAATGAGACTGGGGGGGAACACTGAAGCTTTCTTT | CASRMRLGGNTEAFF
many | TRBJ1-5 | TRBV20-1 | - | TGCAGTGCTAGTCCGGATAGCAATCAGCCCCAGCATTTT | CSASPDSNQPQHF
- | TRBJ2-3 | TRBV7-2 | TRBD2 | TGTGCCAGCAGCCAAGGACTAGCGCGGGGCACAGATACGCAGTATTTT | CASSQGLARGTDTQYF
many | TRBJ2-3 | TRBV20-1 | TRBD2 | TGCAGTCCCGGGGGGACTGGCGGGGGGGCTAATACGCAGTATTTT | CSPGGTGGGANTQYF
few | TRBJ1-1 | TRBV10-3 | - | TGTGCCATCAGTGTAAAGGGAGGAGGAACTGAAGCTTTCTTT | CAISVKGGGTEAFF
- | TRBJ2-7 | TRBV29-1 | - | TGCAGCGTTTTGGGCAGGTACTACGAGCAGTACTTC | CSVLGRYYEQYF
few | TRBJ2-7 | TRBV5-1 | - | TGCGCCAGCAGCTTGTGGGGGAGCTCCTACGAGCAGTACTTC | CASSLWGSSYEQYF
- | TRBJ1-5 | TRBV10-3 | - | TGTGCCATCAGTGAGGGACAGAGGAATCAGCCCCAGCATTTT | CAISEGQRNQPQHF
- | TRBJ1-1 | TRBV28 | - | TGTGCCAGCAGTCTGGGCGGCAGTCAAAACACTGAAGCTTTCTTT | CASSLGGSQNTEAFF
many | TRBJ2-3 | TRBV20-1 | TRBD2 | TGCAGTGCTTTTTCCGGGGGGGGCCCCAACACAGATACGCAGTATTTT | CSAFSGGGPNTDTQYF
- | TRBJ1-5 | TRBV27 | TRBD1 | TGTGCCAGCAGTCGACAGGGGGCGAATCAGCCCCAGCATTTT | CASSRQGANQPQHF
many | TRBJ2-5 | TRBV3-1 | TRBD1 | TGTGCCAGCAGCCAGGGGACAGGGCGAGAGACCCAGTACTTC | CASSQGTGRETQYF
- | TRBJ2-5 | TRBV6-1 | - | TGTGCCAGCGCCAGAGGGGGGTTTCCGACCATACAAGAGACCCAGTACTTC | CASARGGFPTIQETQYF
few | TRBJ2-5 | TRBV5-5 | - | TGTGCCAGCAGCTTGTCGAACGGGGGGCGTCAAGAGACCCAGTACTTC | CASSLSNGGRQETQYF
few | TRBJ2-2 | TRBV9 | TRBD2 | TGTGCCAGCAGCGTAGCGGGGGGGCTAAACACCGGGGAGCTGTTTTTT | CASSVAGGLNTGELFF
few | TRBJ1-3 | TRBV7-9 | TRBD1 | TGTGCCAGCACCCCGGACAGGGCTGGAAACACCATATATTTT | CASTPDRAGNTIYF
- | TRBJ2-7 | TRBV3-1 | - | TGTGCCAGCAGCCAGGGTAAAAGGATGGGGGTTTTCGAGCAGTACTTC | CASSQGKRMGVFEQYF